These 10 T cell receptor beta chains share one sample of origin, sequenced in a study of blood T cell repertoires in COVID-19. TCRdb's table, derived via immunoSEQ multiplex PCR, lists solely in-frame clones and lacks some. The sample carries about 130,000 clones, approximately 86% recorded once. Sequenced: peripheral blood. The receptor source for this set is a woman in her 70s with COVID-19, enrolled during active disease.

This clone was counted a single time. The V call is TRBV3-1 (or the pseudogene TRBV3-2), the J call TRBJ2-3; a possible D gene is TRBD1 (5 bases). The germline V and J ends were trimmed by 4 bases and 1 base, with 12 bases remaining between them. Germline loops: CDR1 LGHDT, CDR2 YNNKEL (reference sequence). The CDR3 is made up of 15 amino acids. CDR3 residues: CASSPGKGGTDTQYF. CDR3 in DNA: TGTGCCAGCAGCCCGGGTAAAGGGGGCACAGATACGCAGTATTTT.

The rearrangement uses TRBV5-6 and TRBJ2-7; 8 nucleotides agree with TRBD1. CDR3 length: 15 residues. V shed 3 bases and J 3 bases; nucleotides not matched to a gene: 8. Germline CDR1 is SGHDT and CDR2 is YYEEEE. CDR3 region: CASSSLDRGNYEQYF. The CDR3 DNA follows: TGTGCCAGCAGCTCGCTTGACAGGGGAAACTACGAGCAGTACTTC.

V gene TRBV10-3 combines with J gene TRBJ1-5; TRBD1 agrees at 10 bases. The germline V gene encodes CDR1 ENHRY and CDR2 SYGVKD. The CDR3 consists of 14 residues. The V and J ends lost 8 bases and 0 bases, in that order; junction bases with no gene match: 1. CDR3 residues: CAIGQGGSNQPQHF. For the CDR3, the DNA is TGTGCCATCGGACAGGGGGGTAGCAATCAGCCCCAGCATTTT.

Comment on this clone: Different DNA sequences within this sample yield the same CDR3. The chain couples TRBV5-1 to TRBJ1-1, with D unclear. The CDR3 loop spans 13 amino acids. With 0 bases removed from V and 1 base from J, the gap between germline ends came to 4 bases. Germline assignment: CDR1 SGHRS and CDR2 YFSETQ. The CDR3 loop is CASSLGANTEAFF. The DNA for the CDR3 is TGCGCCAGCAGCTTGGGGGCGAACACTGAAGCTTTCTTT.

The V call is TRBV5-1, the J call TRBJ2-7; 7 bases line up with TRBD1. CDR3 size: 16 residues. J gave up 4 bases and V 4 bases, and 14 bases lay outside the gene matches. Per germline, CDR1 SGHRS and CDR2 YFSETQ. The CDR3 sequence: CASSKNSQGDWYEQYF. CDR3 DNA sequence: TGCGCCAGCAGCAAAAATAGCCAGGGGGATTGGTACGAGCAGTACTTC.

The chain uses TRBV11-2 and TRBJ1-2; D is unclear. Germline assignment: CDR1 SGHAT and CDR2 FQNNGV. V was pared by 7 bases and J by 5 bases, with 14 bases between. CDR3 length: 13 amino acids. Written as DNA, the CDR3 is TGTGCCAGCACCCCAAAAGCGGGGTATGGCTACACCTTC. Its translation: CASTPKAGYGYTF.

The chain uses TRBV6-6 and TRBJ1-2, with a tentative D call TRBD1 (5 bases). CDR1 is MNHNY, CDR2 SVGAGI, per germline (reference sequence). Trimming cost V 5 bases and J 4 bases, with 8 bases left between them. The CDR3 runs 12 residues. This CDR3 is CASSTDSYGYTF. In DNA, the CDR3 is TGTGCCAGCAGTACCGACAGCTATGGCTACACCTTC.

This clone appeared once. The V call is TRBV28, the J call TRBJ1-4, with 9 nucleotides matching TRBD1. This CDR3 has 13 amino acids. CDR1 is MDHEN and CDR2 is SYDVKM in the germline V gene. V lost 8 bases and J lost 7; bases outside the gene matches: 5. CDR3 nucleotides: TGTGCCAGCCGGGACAGGGCATCTGAAAAACTGTTTTTT. Residues: CASRDRASEKLFF.

V and J are TRBV28 and TRBJ2-7, with 10 nucleotides matching TRBD2. J lost 4 bases, V lost 5 bases, and 5 bases had no gene match. The germline CDR1 and CDR2 sequences are MDHEN and SYDVKM. This CDR3 is 14 amino acids long. The CDR3 spells CASSLGTSVYEQYF. The CDR3 coding sequence is TGTGCCAGCAGTCTCGGGACTAGCGTGTACGAGCAGTACTTC. The full variable domain, completed using reference TRBV28 and TRBJ2-7, is DVKVTQSSRYLVKRTGEKVFLECVQDMDHENMFWYRQDPGLGLRLIYFSYDVKMKEKGDIPEGYSVSREKKERFSLILESASTNQTSMYLCASSLGTSVYEQYFGPGTRLTVT.

This clone was counted a few times. The chain has TRBV5-4 and TRBJ1-3; the D is unclear. CDR3 size: 14 residues. The V and J ends lost 1 base and 3 bases respectively, with 8 bases between them. Germline V gene lookup returns CDR1 SGHNT and CDR2 YYREEE (reference sequence). The CDR3 loop reads CASSLIGIGNTIYF. As DNA, the CDR3 is TGTGCCAGCAGCTTGATCGGGATTGGAAACACCATATATTTT.